Detailed here is one T cell receptor beta chain. Its target is not known. Here immunoSEQ multiplex PCR was the method, and the copy in TCRdb shows in-frame clones only, minus some. The sample lists 55,000 to 80,000 clones, 70% to 80% occurring once. This entry comes from a study of pediatric ulcerative colitis. On the study more broadly: Under 10 patients showed pancolitis and two showed left-sided colitis.

V was shortened by 4 bases and J by 7 bases, with 11 bases between the two germline ends. The CDR3 is 13 residues long. Germline V lookup: CDR1 SGHRS, CDR2 YFSETQ. Study outcomes and limitations: All ulcerative colitis patients, but no controls, carried a couple of rectal clonotypes.

Sequenced: blood. The rearrangement links TRBV5-1 to TRBJ2-2; no clear D. This sequence originates from a boy younger than 18 with moderate ulcerative colitis. The CDR3 reads CASSEVRYGELFF. The CDR3 bases are TGCGCCAGCAGCGAGGTTAGGTACGGGGAGCTGTTTTTT.